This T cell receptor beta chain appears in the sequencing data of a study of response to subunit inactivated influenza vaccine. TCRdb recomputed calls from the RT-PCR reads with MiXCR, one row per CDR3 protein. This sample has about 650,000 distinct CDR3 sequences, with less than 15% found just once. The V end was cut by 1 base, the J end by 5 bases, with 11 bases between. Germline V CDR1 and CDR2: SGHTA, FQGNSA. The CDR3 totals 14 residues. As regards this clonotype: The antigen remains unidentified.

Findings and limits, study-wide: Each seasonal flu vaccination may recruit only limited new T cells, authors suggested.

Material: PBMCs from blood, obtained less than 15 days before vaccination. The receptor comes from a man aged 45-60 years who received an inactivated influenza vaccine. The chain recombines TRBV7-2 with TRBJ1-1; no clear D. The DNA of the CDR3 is TGTGCCAGCAGCTTAGGGGCCCAGGAAACTGAAGCTTTCTTT. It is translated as CASSLGAQETEAFF.